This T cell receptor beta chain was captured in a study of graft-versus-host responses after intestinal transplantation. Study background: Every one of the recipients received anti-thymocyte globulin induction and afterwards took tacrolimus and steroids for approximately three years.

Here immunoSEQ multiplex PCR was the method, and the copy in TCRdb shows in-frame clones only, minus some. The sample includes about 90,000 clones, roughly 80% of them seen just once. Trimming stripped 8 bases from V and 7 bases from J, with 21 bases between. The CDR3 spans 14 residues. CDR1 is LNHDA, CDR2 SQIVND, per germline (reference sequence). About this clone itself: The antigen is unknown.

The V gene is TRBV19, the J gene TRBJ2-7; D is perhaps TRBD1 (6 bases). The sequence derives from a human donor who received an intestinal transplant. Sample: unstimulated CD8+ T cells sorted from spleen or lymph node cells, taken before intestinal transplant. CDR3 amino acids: CASAPYEGEMEQYF. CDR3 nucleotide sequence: TGTGCCAGTGCCCCTTATGAGGGGGAAATGGAGCAGTACTTC.